Presented here are 5 T cell receptor beta chains from one specimen sequenced in a study of spatial heterogeneity in lung cancer. Indicated time point: sample taken at primary tumor resection. Via MiXCR, TCRdb re-called the 5' RACE reads, giving one row per CDR3 protein. Of 23,000 or so distinct CDR3 sequences in the sample, about 4.7% were seen once. This specimen was PBMCs, taken at surgery. Receptors originate from a male donor with early-stage non-small cell lung cancer.

This clonotype has ten or more counts. V gene TRBV7-2 combines with J gene TRBJ2-3; no clear D gene. V was clipped by 6 bases and J by 6 bases, with 13 bases between them. The CDR3 totals 13 residues. Germline V lookup: CDR1 SGHTA, CDR2 FQGNSA. For the CDR3, the DNA is TGTGCCAGCAGGACAAGGGATTTCGATACGCAGTATTTT. Amino acids: CASRTRDFDTQYF.

Sample share makes this clonotype medium-sized. The V call is TRBV29-1, the J call TRBJ2-2; D ambiguous. Germline loops: CDR1 SQVTM, CDR2 ANQGSEA. This CDR3 has 15 amino acids. The V end lost 5 bases, the J end lost 2 bases, and 15 bases lay between the germline ends. CDR3 residues: CSVQKERHNTGELFF. The CDR3 DNA follows: TGCAGCGTTCAAAAGGAGAGACATAACACCGGGGAGCTGTTTTTT.

This chain joins TRBV7-3 and TRBJ1-3; 8 nucleotides line up with TRBD1. The germline V gene has CDR1 SGHTA and CDR2 FQGTGA. This CDR3 has 17 amino acids. The V and J ends lost 1 base and 0 bases, in that order; junction bases with no gene match: 5. The CDR3 DNA sequence: TGTGCCAGCAGCTTAATGGGGGACAGGTACTCTGGAAACACCATATATTTT. Protein sequence: CASSLMGDRYSGNTIYF.

This clonotype showed up many times. This chain connects TRBV3-1 to TRBJ1-6, with unresolved D. With 1 base removed from V and 0 bases from J, the gap between germline ends came to 7 bases. The length of the CDR3 is 16 residues. The germline V gene encodes CDR1 LGHDT and CDR2 YNNKEL (reference sequence). The CDR3 here is CASSQVPGSYNSPLHF. The CDR3 DNA reads TGTGCCAGCAGCCAAGTTCCCGGCTCCTATAATTCACCCCTCCACTTT.

This clonotype was seen at least ten times. The J gene is TRBJ2-5, the V gene TRBV7-9; 9 nucleotides agree with TRBD2. Germline assignment: CDR1 SEHNR and CDR2 FQNEAQ (reference sequence). V shed 2 bases, J shed 3 bases, and the junction held 7 bases outside the gene matches. This CDR3 region has 16 residues. Here the CDR3 reads CASSLTASGVEETQYF. In nucleotides, the CDR3 is TGTGCCAGCAGCTTAACCGCTAGCGGGGTAGAAGAGACCCAGTACTTC.